The clone carrying this T cell receptor beta chain showed up just once. The data were obtained in a study of blood T cell repertoires in COVID-19. In the study's own analysis: Amplification with reference gene primers provided the estimates of nucleated cell counts. The method was immunoSEQ multiplex PCR; TCRdb's version includes in-frame clones alone and lacks a portion of them. The V and J calls and clone size come from that table; D and trimming were worked out from the DNA. The sample records 130,000 to 150,000 clones, around 84% being singletons. After removal of 4 bases from V and 1 base from J, the junction contained 9 bases not matched to a gene. In germline, CDR1 is SGHDN, CDR2 FVKESK. The CDR3 loop spans 18 amino acids.

This receptor was taken from a man between 60 and 75 years old with active or convalescent COVID-19. The J gene is TRBJ2-2, the V gene TRBV14, with 10 bases that match TRBD1. Sequencing input: peripheral blood. As DNA, the CDR3 is TGTGCCAGCAGCCGCGGGACAGGGGCCATCCTGAACACCGGGGAGCTGTTTTTT. Translation: CASSRGTGAILNTGELFF.